This T cell receptor (beta chain) was retrieved from a study of T cell repertoires in cytomegalovirus infection. Study details: Through public TCR beta signatures, both CMV infection and matching HLA type were indicated. Study-level findings and limits: Clonotype analysis showed dominance of the ex vivo response by HLA-C-restricted CMV-specific TCR beta clonotypes. Cumulated frequencies of public TCR beta families served to identify carriers of CMV plus the relevant HLA.

TCRdb reprocessed the reads via MiXCR and lists one record per CDR3 protein. The sample has approximately 500,000 distinct CDR3 sequences; more than 15% are singletons. This clonotype was counted a few times. Antigen specificity is unknown. Germline V CDR1 and CDR2: ENHRY, SYGVKD. V was pared by 4 bases and J by 4 bases, with 17 bases between. The CDR3 totals 15 residues. The rearrangement uses TRBV10-3 and TRBJ2-7; possibly TRBD1 for D (6 bases). The sequenced material came from CD8+ T cells from PBMCs. The TCR comes from a human donor in good health (CMV status not recorded). Some clones in this sample may be carry-over from other donors' samples. The CDR3 bases are TGTGCCATCAGTGGTGAGGGACAATACCGATACGAGCAGTACTTC. This codes for CAISGEGQYRYEQYF.